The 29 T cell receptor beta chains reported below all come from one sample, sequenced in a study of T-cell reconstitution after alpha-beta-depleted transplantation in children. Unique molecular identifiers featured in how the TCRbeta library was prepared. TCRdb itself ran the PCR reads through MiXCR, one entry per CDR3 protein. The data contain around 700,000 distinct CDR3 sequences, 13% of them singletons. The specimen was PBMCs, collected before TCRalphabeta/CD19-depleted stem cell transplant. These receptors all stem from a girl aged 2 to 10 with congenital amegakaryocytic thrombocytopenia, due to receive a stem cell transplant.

CDR3 coding DNA: TGTGCCAGCAATTTGGGGGACAGGGGCGGCTACGAGCAGTACTTC. Residues: CASNLGDRGGYEQYF. The chain uses TRBV27 and TRBJ2-7; 10 nucleotides line up with TRBD1. Germline trimming cut 7 bases from V and 3 bases from J; bases unmatched to any gene: 9. This CDR3 comprises 15 residues. Germline CDR1 is MNHEY and CDR2 is SMNVEV (reference sequence).

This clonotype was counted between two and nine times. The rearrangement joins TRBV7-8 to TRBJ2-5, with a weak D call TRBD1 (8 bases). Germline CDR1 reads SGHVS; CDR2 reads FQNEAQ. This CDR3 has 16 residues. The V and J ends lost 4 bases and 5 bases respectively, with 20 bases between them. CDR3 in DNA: TGTGCCAGCAGCTCCTACAGGGGGAGGGCCCGGGAGACCCAGTACTTC. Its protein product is CASSSYRGRARETQYF.

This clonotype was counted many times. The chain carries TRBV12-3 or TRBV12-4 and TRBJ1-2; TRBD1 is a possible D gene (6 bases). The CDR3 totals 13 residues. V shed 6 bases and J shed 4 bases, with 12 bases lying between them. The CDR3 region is CASRQGASYGYTF. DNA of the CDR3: TGTGCCAGCAGACAGGGTGCGAGCTATGGCTACACCTTC.

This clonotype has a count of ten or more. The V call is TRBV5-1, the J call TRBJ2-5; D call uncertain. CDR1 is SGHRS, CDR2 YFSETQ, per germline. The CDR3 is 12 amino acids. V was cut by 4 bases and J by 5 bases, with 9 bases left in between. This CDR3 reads CASSRLGETQYF. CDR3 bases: TGCGCCAGCAGCCGTTTAGGGGAGACCCAGTACTTC.

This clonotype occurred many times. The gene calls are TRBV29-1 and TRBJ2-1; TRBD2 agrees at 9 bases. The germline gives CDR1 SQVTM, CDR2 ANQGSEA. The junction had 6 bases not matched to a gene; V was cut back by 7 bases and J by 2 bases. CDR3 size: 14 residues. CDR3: CSGLSGSAYNEQFF. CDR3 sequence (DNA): TGCAGCGGGCTTAGCGGGAGTGCCTACAATGAGCAGTTCTTC.

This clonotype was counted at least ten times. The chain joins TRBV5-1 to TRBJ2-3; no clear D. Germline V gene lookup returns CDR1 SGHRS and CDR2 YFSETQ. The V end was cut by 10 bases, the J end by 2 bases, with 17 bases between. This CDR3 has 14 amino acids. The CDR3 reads CASGLGGPTDTQYF. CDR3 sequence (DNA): TGCGCCTCAGGTTTGGGCGGTCCCACAGATACGCAGTATTTT.

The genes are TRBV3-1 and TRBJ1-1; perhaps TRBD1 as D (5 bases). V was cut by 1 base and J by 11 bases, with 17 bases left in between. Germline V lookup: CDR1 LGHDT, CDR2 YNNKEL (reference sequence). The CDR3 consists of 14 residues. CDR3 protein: CASSQAFGASDAFF. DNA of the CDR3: TGTGCCAGCAGCCAAGCATTCGGGGCGTCGGATGCTTTCTTT.

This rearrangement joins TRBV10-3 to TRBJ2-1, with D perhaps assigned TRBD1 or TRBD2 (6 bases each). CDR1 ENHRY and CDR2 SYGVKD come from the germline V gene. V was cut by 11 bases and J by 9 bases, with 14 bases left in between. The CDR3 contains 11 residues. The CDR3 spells CAVTGGGEQFF. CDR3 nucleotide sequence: TGTGCCGTCACAGGAGGGGGTGAGCAGTTCTTC.

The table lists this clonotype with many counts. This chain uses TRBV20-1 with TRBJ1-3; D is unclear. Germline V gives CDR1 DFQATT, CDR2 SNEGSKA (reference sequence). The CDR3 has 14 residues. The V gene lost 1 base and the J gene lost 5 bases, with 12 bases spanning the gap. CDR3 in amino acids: CSARGSLSRNTIYF. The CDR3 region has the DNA TGCAGTGCTAGAGGGTCCCTATCGCGAAACACCATATATTTT.

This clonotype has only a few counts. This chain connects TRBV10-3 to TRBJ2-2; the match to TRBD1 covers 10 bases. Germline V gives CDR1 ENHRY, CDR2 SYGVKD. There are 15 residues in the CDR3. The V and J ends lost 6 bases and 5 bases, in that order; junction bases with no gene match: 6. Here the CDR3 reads CAIRETGGFTGELFF. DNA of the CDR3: TGTGCCATCAGGGAGACAGGGGGCTTTACCGGGGAGCTGTTTTTT.

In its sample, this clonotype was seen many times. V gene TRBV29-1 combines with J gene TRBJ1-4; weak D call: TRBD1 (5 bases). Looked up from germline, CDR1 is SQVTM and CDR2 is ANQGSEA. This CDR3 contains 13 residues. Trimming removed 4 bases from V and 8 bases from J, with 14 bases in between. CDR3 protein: CSVVGATDEKLFF. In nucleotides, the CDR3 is TGCAGCGTTGTAGGGGCGACGGACGAAAAACTGTTTTTT.

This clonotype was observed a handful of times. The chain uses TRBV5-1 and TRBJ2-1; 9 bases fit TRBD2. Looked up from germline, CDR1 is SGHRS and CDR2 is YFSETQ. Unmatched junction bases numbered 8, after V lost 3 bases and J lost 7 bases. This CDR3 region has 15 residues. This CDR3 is CASSSGTSLNNEQFF. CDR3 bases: TGCGCCAGCAGCTCCGGGACTAGCTTAAATAATGAGCAGTTCTTC.

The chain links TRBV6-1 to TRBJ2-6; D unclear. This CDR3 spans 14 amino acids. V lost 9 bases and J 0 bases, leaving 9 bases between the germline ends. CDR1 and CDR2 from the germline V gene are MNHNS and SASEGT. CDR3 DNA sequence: TGTGCCAGTTTAGAAGGCTCTGGGGCCAACGTCCTGACTTTC. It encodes CASLEGSGANVLTF.

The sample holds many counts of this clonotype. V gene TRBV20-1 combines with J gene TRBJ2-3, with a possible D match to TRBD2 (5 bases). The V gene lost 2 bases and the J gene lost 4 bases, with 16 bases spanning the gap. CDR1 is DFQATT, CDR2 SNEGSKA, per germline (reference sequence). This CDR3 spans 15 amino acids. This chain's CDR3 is CSARTPRVSPDTQYF. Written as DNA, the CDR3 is TGCAGTGCTAGAACTCCGCGGGTCAGCCCAGATACGCAGTATTTT.

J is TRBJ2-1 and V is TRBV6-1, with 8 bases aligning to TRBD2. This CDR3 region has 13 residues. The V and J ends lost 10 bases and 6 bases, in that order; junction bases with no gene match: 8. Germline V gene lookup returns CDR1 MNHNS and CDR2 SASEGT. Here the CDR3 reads CATGGEGPNEQFF. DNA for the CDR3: TGTGCCACGGGAGGGGAGGGCCCCAATGAGCAGTTCTTC.

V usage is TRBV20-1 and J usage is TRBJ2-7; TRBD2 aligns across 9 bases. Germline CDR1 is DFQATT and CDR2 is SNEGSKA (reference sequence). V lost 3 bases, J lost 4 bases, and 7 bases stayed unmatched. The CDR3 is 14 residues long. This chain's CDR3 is CSARGREGWYEQYF. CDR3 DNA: TGCAGTGCTAGGGGGCGGGAGGGTTGGTACGAGCAGTACTTC.

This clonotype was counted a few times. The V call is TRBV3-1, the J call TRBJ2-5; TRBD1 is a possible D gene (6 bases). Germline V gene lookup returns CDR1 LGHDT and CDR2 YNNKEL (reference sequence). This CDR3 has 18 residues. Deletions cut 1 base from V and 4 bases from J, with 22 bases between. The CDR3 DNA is TGTGCCAGCAGCCAAGCTTGGGGGCAGGGCTCGAAGGGAGAGACCCAGTACTTC. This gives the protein CASSQAWGQGSKGETQYF.

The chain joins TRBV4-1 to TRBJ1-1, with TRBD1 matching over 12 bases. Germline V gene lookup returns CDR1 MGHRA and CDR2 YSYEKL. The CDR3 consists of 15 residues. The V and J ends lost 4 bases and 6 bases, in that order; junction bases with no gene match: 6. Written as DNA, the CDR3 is TGCGCCAGCAGCCCCCGGGACAGGGGGCTGGCTGAAGCTTTCTTT. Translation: CASSPRDRGLAEAFF.

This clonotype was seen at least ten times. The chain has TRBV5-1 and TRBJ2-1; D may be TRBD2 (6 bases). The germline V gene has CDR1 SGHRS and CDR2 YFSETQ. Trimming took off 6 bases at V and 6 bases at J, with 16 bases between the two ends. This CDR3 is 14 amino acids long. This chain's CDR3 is CASTFLTSSNEQFF. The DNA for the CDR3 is TGCGCCAGCACCTTCCTGACTAGTTCCAATGAGCAGTTCTTC.

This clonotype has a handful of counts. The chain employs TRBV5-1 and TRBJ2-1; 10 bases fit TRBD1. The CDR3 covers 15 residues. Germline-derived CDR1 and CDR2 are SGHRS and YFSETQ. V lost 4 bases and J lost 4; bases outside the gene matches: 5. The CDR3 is CASSTTGGGYNEQFF. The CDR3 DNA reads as TGCGCCAGCAGCACGACAGGGGGCGGTTACAATGAGCAGTTCTTC.

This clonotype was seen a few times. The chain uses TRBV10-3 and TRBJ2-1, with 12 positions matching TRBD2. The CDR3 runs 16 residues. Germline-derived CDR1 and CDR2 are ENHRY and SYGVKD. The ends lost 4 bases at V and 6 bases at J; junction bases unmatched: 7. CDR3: CAISVTSGSPVNEQFF. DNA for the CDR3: TGTGCCATCAGTGTGACTAGCGGGAGTCCCGTCAATGAGCAGTTCTTC.

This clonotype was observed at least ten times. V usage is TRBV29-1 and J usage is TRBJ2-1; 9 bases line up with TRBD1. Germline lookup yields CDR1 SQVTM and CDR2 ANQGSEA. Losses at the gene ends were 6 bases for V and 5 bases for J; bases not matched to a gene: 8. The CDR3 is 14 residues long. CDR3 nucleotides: TGCAGCGTCCACCGAGGACAGGGGCACAATGAGCAGTTCTTC. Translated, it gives CSVHRGQGHNEQFF.

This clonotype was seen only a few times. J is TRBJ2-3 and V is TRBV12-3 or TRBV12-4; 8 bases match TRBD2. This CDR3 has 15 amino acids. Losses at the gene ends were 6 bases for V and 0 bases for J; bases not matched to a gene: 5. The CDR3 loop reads CASRATSGSTDTQYF. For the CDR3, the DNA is TGTGCCAGCAGAGCCACTAGCGGTAGCACAGATACGCAGTATTTT.

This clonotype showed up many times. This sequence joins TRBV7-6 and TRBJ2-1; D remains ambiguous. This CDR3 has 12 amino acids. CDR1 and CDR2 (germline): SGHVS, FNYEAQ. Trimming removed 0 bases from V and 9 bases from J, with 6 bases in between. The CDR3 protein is CASSLAPSEQFF. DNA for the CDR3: TGTGCCAGCAGCTTAGCCCCCTCTGAGCAGTTCTTC.

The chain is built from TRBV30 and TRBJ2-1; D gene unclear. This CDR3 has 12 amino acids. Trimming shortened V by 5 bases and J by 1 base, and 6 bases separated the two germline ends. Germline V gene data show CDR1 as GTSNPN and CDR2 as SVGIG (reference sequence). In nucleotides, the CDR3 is TGTGCCTGGGGGCCTTCCTACAATGAGCAGTTCTTC. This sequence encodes CAWGPSYNEQFF.

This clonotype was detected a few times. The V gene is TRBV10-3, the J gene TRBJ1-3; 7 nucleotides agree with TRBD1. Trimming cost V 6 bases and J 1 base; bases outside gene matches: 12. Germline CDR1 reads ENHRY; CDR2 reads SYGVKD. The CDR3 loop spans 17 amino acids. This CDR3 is CAISHPAQGESGNTIYF. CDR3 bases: TGTGCCATCAGCCACCCAGCCCAGGGGGAATCTGGAAACACCATATATTTT.

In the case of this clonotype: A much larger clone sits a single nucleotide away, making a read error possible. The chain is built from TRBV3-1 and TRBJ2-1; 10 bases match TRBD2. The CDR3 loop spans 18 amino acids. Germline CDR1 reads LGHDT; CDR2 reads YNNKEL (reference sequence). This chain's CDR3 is CASCQDMYLRLAGNEQFF. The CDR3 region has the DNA TGTGCCAGCTGCCAAGATATGTATTTGAGACTAGCGGGCAATGAGCAGTTCTTC.

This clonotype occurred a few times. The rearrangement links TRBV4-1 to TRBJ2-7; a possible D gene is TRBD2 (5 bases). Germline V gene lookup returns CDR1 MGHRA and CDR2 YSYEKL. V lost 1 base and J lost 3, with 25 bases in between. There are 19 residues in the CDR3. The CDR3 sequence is CASSQGGPMSYRKNYEQYF. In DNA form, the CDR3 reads TGCGCCAGCAGCCAAGGAGGGCCTATGAGTTACAGAAAAAACTACGAGCAGTACTTC.

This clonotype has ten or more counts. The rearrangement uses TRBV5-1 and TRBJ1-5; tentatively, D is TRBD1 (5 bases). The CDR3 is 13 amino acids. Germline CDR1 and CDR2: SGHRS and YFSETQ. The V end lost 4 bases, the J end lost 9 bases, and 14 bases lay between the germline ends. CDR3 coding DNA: TGCGCCAGCAGCCCGGGAGGGGTCGGGCCCCAGCATTTT. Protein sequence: CASSPGGVGPQHF.